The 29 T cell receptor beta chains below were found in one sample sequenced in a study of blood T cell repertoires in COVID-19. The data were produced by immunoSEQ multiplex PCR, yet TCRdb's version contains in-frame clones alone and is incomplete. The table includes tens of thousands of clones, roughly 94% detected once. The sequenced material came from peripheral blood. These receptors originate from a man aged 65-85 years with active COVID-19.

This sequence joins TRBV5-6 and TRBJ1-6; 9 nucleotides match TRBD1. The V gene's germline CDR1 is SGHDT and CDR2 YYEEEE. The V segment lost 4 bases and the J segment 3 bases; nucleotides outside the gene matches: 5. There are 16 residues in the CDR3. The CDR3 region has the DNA TGTGCCAGCAGCCTGGGACAGGGTCACTATAATTCACCCCTCCACTTT. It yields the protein CASSLGQGHYNSPLHF. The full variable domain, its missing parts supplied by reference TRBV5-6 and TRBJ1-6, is DAGVTQSPTHLIKTRGQQVTLRCSPKSGHDTVSWYQQALGQGPQFIFQYYEEEERQRGNFPDRFSGHQFPNYSSELNVNALLLGDSALYLCASSLGQGHYNSPLHFGNGTRLTVT.

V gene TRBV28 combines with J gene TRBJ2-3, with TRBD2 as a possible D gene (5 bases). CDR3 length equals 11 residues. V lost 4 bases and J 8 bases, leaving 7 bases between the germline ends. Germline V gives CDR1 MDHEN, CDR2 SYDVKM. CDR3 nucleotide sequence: TGTGCCAGCAGTTCAAGCGGTACGCAGTATTTT. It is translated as CASSSSGTQYF. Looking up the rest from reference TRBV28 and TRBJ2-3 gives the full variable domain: DVKVTQSSRYLVKRTGEKVFLECVQDMDHENMFWYRQDPGLGLRLIYFSYDVKMKEKGDIPEGYSVSREKKERFSLILESASTNQTSMYLCASSSSGTQYFGPGTRLTVL.

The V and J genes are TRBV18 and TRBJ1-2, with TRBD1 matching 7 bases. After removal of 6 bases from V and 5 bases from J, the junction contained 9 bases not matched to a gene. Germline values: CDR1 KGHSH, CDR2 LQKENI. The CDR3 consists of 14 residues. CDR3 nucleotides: TGTGCCAGCTCGACCGACAGGGTAAATTATGGCTACACCTTC. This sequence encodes CASSTDRVNYGYTF.

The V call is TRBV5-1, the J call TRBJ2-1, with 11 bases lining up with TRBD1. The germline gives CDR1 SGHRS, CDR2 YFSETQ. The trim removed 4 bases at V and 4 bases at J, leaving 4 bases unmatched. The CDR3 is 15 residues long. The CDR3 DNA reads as TGCGCCAGCAGCGGGACAGGGGGAGCTTACAATGAGCAGTTCTTC. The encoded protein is CASSGTGGAYNEQFF.

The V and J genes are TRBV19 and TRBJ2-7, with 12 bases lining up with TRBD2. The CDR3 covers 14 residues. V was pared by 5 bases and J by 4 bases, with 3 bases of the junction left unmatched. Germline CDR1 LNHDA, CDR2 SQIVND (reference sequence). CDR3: CASSVTSGSYEQYF. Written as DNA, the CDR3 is TGTGCCAGTAGTGTGACTAGCGGGAGTTACGAGCAGTACTTC.

CDR3 in DNA: TGTGCCACCAGCGCCCGGGAGGGCTACACTGAAGCTTTCTTT. Translating it yields CATSAREGYTEAFF. The chain uses TRBV15 and TRBJ1-1; no firm D call. CDR3 length: 14 residues. Trimming cost V 5 bases and J 3 bases, with 13 bases left between them. Germline lookup yields CDR1 LNHNV and CDR2 YYDKDF (reference sequence).

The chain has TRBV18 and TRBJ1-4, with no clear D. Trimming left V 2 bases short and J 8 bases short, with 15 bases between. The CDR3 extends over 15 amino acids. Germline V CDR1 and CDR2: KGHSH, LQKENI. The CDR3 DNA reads TGTGCCAGCTCACCAGAGCGGGTAGGGAAGGAAAAACTGTTTTTT. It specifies CASSPERVGKEKLFF. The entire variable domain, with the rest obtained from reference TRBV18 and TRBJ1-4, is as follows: NAGVMQNPRHLVRRRGQEARLRCSPMKGHSHVYWYRQLPEEGLKFMVYLQKENIIDESGMPKERFSAEFPKEGPSILRIQQVVRGDSAAYFCASSPERVGKEKLFFGSGTQLSVL.

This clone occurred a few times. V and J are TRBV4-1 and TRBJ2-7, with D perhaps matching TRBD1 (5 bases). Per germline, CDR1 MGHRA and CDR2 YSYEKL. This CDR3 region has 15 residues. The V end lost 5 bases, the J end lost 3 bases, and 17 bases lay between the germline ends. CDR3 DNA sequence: TGCGCCAGCAGCACCCGATCTGGGGCCCTCTACGAGCAGTACTTC. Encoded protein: CASSTRSGALYEQYF.

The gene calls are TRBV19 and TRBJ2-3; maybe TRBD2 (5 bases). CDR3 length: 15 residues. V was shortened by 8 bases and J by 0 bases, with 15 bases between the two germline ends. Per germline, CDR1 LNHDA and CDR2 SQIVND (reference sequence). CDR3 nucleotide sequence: TGTGCCAGTCGTGGCCGCCGGACTAGCACAGATACGCAGTATTTT. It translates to CASRGRRTSTDTQYF.

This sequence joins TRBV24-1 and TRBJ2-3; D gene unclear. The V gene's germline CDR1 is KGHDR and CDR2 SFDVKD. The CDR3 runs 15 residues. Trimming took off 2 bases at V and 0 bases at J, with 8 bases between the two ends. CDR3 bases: TGTGCCACCAGTGATTCTGGCAGAAGCACAGATACGCAGTATTTT. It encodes CATSDSGRSTDTQYF.

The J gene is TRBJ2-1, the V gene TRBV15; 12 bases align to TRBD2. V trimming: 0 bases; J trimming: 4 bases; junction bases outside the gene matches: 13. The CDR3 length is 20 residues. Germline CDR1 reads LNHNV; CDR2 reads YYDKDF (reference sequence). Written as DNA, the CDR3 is TGTGCCACCAGCAGAGAGCCCCCTCCGCTAGCGGGAGGGGGGTACAATGAGCAGTTCTTC. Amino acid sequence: CATSREPPPLAGGGYNEQFF.

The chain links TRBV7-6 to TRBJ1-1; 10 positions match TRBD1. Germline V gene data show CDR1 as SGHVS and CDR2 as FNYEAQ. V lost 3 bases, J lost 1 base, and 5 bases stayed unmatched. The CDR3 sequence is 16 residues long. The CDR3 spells CASSFRQGAPNTEAFF. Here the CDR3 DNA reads TGTGCCAGCAGCTTTCGACAGGGGGCACCGAACACTGAAGCTTTCTTT. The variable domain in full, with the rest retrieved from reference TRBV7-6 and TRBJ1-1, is GAGVSQSPRYKVTKRGQDVALRCDPISGHVSLYWYRQALGQGPEFLTYFNYEAQQDKSGLPNDRFSAERPEGSISTLTIQRTEQRDSAMYRCASSFRQGAPNTEAFFGQGTRLTVV.

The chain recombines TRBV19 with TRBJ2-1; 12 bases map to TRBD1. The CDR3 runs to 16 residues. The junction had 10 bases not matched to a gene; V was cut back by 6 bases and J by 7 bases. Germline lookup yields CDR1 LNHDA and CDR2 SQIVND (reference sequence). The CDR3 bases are TGTGCCAGTAGGGGTCCGGGACAGGGGGCCGGGAATGAGCAGTTCTTC. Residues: CASRGPGQGAGNEQFF.

Written as DNA, the CDR3 is TGTGCCAGCAGCTTAGAGATGGTGAGCAATGAGCAGTTCTTC. The encoded protein is CASSLEMVSNEQFF. The chain couples TRBV7-2 to TRBJ2-1; D gene ambiguous. Germline V CDR1 and CDR2: SGHTA, FQGNSA. The CDR3 is 14 amino acids. V lost 1 base and J 6 bases, leaving 10 bases between the germline ends.

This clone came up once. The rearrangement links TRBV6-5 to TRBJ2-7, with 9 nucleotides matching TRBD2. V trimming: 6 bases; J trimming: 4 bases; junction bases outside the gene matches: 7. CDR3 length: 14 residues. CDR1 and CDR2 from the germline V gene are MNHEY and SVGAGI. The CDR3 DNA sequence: TGTGCCAGCAGGGCGGGGGGGGCGGCTTACGAGCAGTACTTC. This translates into CASRAGGAAYEQYF.

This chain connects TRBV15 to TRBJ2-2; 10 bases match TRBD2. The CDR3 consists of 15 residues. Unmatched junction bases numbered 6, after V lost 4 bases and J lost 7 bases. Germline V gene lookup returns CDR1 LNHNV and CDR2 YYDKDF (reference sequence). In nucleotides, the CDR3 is TGTGCCACCAGCAAAGCGGGAGGGCGGAACGGGGAGCTGTTTTTT. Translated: CATSKAGGRNGELFF.

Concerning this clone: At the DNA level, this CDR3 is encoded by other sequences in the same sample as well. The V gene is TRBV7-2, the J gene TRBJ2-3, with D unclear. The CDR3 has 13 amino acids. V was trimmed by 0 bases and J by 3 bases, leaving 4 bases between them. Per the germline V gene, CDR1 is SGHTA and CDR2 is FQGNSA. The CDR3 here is CASSLARTDTQYF. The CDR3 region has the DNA TGTGCCAGCAGCTTAGCGAGGACAGATACGCAGTATTTT.

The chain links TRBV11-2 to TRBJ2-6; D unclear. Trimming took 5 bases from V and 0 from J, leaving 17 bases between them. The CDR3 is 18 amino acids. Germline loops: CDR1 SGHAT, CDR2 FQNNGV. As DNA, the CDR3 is TGTGCCAGCAGCCAGCAAGGCTTCAGACTCTCTGGGGCCAACGTCCTGACTTTC. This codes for CASSQQGFRLSGANVLTF.

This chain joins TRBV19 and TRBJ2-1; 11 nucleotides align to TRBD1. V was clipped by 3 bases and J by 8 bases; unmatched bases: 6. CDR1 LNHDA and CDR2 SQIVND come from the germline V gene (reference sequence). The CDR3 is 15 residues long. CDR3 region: CASSMGQGGRDEQFF. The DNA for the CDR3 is TGTGCCAGTAGTATGGGACAGGGGGGTCGTGATGAGCAGTTCTTC.

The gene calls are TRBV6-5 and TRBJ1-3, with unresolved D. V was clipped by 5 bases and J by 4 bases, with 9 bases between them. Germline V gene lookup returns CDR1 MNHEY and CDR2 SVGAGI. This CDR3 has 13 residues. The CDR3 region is CASSQLRGNTIYF. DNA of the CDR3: TGTGCCAGCAGTCAGCTGCGGGGAAACACCATATATTTT.

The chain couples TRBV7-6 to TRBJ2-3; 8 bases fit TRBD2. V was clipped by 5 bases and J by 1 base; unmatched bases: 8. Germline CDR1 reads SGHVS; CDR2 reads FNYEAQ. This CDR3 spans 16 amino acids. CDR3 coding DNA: TGTGCCAGCAGCCCATCTAGCGGGTTTCGCACAGATACGCAGTATTTT. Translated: CASSPSSGFRTDTQYF.

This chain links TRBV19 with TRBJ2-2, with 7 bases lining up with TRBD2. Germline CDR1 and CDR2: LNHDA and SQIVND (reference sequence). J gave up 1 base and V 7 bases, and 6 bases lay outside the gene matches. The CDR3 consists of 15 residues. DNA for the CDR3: TGTGCCAGTACTCGGACTAGTGTGAACACCGGGGAGCTGTTTTTT. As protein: CASTRTSVNTGELFF.

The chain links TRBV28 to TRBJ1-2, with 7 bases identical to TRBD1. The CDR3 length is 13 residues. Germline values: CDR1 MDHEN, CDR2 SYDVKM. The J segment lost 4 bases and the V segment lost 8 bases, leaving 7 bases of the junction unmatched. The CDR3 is CASARGHGYGYTF. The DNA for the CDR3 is TGTGCCAGCGCAAGGGGGCATGGCTATGGCTACACCTTC.

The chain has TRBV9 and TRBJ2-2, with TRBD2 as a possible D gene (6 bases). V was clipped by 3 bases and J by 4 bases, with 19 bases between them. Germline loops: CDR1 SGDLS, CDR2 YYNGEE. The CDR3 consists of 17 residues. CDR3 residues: CASSAMGRGRLTGELFF. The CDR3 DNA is TGTGCCAGCAGCGCCATGGGACGGGGGAGACTCACCGGGGAGCTGTTTTTT.

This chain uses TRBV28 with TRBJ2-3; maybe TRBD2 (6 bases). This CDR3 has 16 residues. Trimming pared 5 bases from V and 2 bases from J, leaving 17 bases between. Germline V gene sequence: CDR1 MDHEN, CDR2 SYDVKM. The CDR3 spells CASSLQGGVYTDTQYF. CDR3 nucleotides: TGTGCCAGCAGTCTCCAAGGAGGGGTGTACACAGATACGCAGTATTTT.

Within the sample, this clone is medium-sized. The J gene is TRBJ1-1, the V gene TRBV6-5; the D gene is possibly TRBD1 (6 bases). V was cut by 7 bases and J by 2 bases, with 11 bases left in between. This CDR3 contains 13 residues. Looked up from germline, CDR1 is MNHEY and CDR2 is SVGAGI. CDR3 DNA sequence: TGTGCCAGCACCAAAGGGGGAAACACTGAAGCTTTCTTT. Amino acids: CASTKGGNTEAFF.

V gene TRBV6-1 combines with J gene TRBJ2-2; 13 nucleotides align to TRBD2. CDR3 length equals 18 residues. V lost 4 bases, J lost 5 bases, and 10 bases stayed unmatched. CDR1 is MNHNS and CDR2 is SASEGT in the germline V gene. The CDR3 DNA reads TGTGCCAGCAGTGGGGGACTAGCGGGACCCGGAGGGACCGGGGAGCTGTTTTTT. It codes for CASSGGLAGPGGTGELFF.

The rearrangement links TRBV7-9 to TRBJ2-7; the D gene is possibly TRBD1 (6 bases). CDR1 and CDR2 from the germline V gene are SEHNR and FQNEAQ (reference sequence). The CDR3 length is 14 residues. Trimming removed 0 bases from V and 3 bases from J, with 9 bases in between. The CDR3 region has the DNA TGTGCCAGCAGCTTAGCTAACAGGGTCTACGAGCAGTACTTC. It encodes CASSLANRVYEQYF. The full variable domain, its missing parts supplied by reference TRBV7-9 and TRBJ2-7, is DTGVSQNPRHKITKRGQNVTFRCDPISEHNRLYWYRQTLGQGPEFLTYFQNEAQLEKSRLLSDRFSAERPKGSFSTLEIQRTEQGDSAMYLCASSLANRVYEQYFGPGTRLTVT.

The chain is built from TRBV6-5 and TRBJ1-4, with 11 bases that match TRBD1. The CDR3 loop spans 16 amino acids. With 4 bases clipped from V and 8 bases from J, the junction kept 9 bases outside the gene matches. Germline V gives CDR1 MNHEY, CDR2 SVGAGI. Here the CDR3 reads CASSSWDRGSEEKLFF. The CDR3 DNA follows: TGTGCCAGCAGTTCCTGGGACAGGGGGTCGGAGGAAAAACTGTTTTTT.